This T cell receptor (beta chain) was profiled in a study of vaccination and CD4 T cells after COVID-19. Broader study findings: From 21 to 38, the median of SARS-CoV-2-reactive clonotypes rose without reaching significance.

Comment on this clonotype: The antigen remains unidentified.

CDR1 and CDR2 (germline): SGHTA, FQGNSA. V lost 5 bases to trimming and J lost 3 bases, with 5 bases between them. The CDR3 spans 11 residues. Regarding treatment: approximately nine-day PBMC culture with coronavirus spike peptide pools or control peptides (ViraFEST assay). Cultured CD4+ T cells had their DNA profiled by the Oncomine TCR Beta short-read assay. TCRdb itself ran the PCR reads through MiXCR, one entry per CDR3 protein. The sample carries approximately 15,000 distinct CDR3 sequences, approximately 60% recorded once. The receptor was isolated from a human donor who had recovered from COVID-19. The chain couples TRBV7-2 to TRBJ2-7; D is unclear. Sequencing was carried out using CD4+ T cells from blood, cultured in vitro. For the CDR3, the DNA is TGTGCCAGCAGCCAATACTACGAGCAGTACTTC. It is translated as CASSQYYEQYF.